The 4 T cell receptor beta chains below were found in one sample sequenced in a study of blood T cells in healthy people across ages. Combining a sample-barcoded 5' primer with a J-beta primer mix, a second PCR ran for roughly 6 to 11 cycles. MiXCR was run by TCRdb on the 5' RACE reads, yielding one entry per CDR3 protein. This sample yields 650,000 to 700,000 distinct CDR3 sequences, of which about 51% are seen a single time; 13% belongs to the top ten. The sequenced sample was blood. The receptors shown here come from a woman of 80 years or more in good health.

This chain links TRBV2 with TRBJ2-5; D perhaps matches TRBD2 (6 bases). Germline V gene sequence: CDR1 SNHLY, CDR2 FYNNEI. Trimming cost V 5 bases and J 3 bases, with 19 bases left between them. The CDR3 consists of 16 residues. CDR3 residues: CASSSLGGSQKETQYF. Here the CDR3 DNA reads TGTGCCAGCAGTTCTCTTGGGGGGTCCCAAAAAGAGACCCAGTACTTC.

This clonotype was detected only a few times. The CDR3 nucleotides read TGTGCCAGCAGGCTCACCGACTCTAGCGGCTACTACGAGCAGTACTTC. Encoded protein: CASRLTDSSGYYEQYF. The chain combines TRBV28 with TRBJ2-7, with 7 bases fitting TRBD2. This CDR3 comprises 16 residues. With V trimmed by 6 bases and J by 3 bases, 14 bases remained unmatched. Germline values: CDR1 MDHEN, CDR2 SYDVKM.

CDR3 loop: CAISERLNTGELFF. CDR3 in DNA: TGTGCCATCAGTGAAAGGCTAAACACCGGGGAGCTGTTTTTT. The V gene is TRBV10-3, the J gene TRBJ2-2; no clear D gene. The CDR3 sequence is 14 residues long. Germline V gene lookup returns CDR1 ENHRY and CDR2 SYGVKD. The ends were cut back, 3 bases at V and 2 bases at J, with 7 bases in the middle.

The gene calls are TRBV5-5 and TRBJ1-1, with TRBD1 matching 9 bases. CDR1 is SGHKS and CDR2 is YYEKEE in the germline V gene (reference sequence). The CDR3 length is 15 residues. Trimming took 5 bases from V and 2 from J; bases not matched to a gene: 7. The CDR3 reads CASSTLTGGNTEAFF. Here the CDR3 DNA reads TGTGCCAGCAGTACACTCACAGGGGGCAACACTGAAGCTTTCTTT. Filled out from reference TRBV5-5 and TRBJ1-1, the complete variable domain reads DAGVTQSPTHLIKTRGQQVTLRCSPISGHKSVSWYQQVLGQGPQFIFQYYEKEERGRGNFPDRFSARQFPNYSSELNVNALLLGDSALYLCASSTLTGGNTEAFFGQGTRLTVV.